What follows are 25 T cell receptor beta chains derived from one specimen sequenced in a study of T-cell memory formation after mild COVID-19. One entry per CDR3 protein, called by TCRdb with MiXCR from the 5' RACE reads. In the table there are approximately 390,000 distinct CDR3 sequences, approximately 16% of which are singletons. Specimen: PBMCs or a T cell subset sorted from them (not recorded which). These receptors came from a man between 18 and 29 years old who had mild COVID-19 (a few samples of this study predate the infection). Cell type and time point are not known.

This clonotype occurred many times. This chain joins TRBV15 and TRBJ1-1; TRBD1 is a possible D gene (6 bases). Germline V lookup: CDR1 LNHNV, CDR2 YYDKDF (reference sequence). The CDR3 is 14 amino acids. The ends were cut back, 8 bases at V and 5 bases at J, with 18 bases in the middle. CDR3 loop: CATGSGARGTEAFF. As DNA, the CDR3 is TGTGCCACCGGCTCAGGGGCCCGGGGAACTGAAGCTTTCTTT.

The J gene is TRBJ2-2, the V gene TRBV27; possible D gene TRBD1, 5 bases. Trimming pared 3 bases from V and 4 bases from J, leaving 9 bases between. CDR3 length equals 14 residues. Germline CDR1 is MNHEY and CDR2 is SMNVEV (reference sequence). CDR3 protein: CASSFQGPTGELFF. For the CDR3, the DNA is TGTGCCAGCAGTTTTCAGGGTCCCACCGGGGAGCTGTTTTTT.

The CDR3 loop is CSARAGAGYQPQHF. As DNA, the CDR3 is TGCAGTGCTAGAGCGGGGGCAGGGTACCAGCCCCAGCATTTT. The J gene is TRBJ1-5, the V gene TRBV20-1, with a weak D call TRBD1 (6 bases). V was trimmed by 1 base and J by 7 bases, leaving 14 bases between them. CDR3 size: 14 residues. Per germline, CDR1 DFQATT and CDR2 SNEGSKA (reference sequence).

The sample holds a few counts of this clonotype. CDR3 region: CASSLGVRVNTEAFF. For the CDR3, the DNA is TGTGCCAGCAGCTTAGGCGTCAGAGTGAACACTGAAGCTTTCTTT. The genes are TRBV7-8 and TRBJ1-1; D remains unclear. The CDR3 spans 15 residues. CDR1 and CDR2 (germline): SGHVS, FQNEAQ. Between the trimmed V and J ends, which lost 1 base and 0 bases, there was a span of 9 bases.

In this sample, this clonotype turned up a few times. The chain is built from TRBV2 and TRBJ1-2, with 9 bases that match TRBD1. The CDR3 has 14 residues. Germline assignment: CDR1 SNHLY and CDR2 FYNNEI. Trimming removed 7 bases from V and 6 bases from J; junction bases left unmatched: 9. The CDR3: CASIPTGGVNGYTF. CDR3 DNA: TGTGCCAGCATTCCGACAGGGGGTGTTAATGGCTACACCTTC.

V usage is TRBV5-1 and J usage is TRBJ2-7; 12 bases map to TRBD1. Germline CDR1 is SGHRS and CDR2 is YFSETQ. The CDR3 spans 16 residues. Germline trimming cut 0 bases from V and 3 bases from J; bases unmatched to any gene: 4. The CDR3 protein is CASSLGDRGRSYEQYV. The CDR3 DNA follows: TGCGCCAGCAGCTTGGGGGACAGGGGGCGCAGCTACGAGCAGTACGTC.

This clonotype has just a few counts. J is TRBJ2-2 and V is TRBV20-1, with D tentatively TRBD2 (5 bases). Trimming removed 6 bases from V and 1 base from J, with 12 bases in between. The CDR3 spans 14 residues. The germline CDR1 and CDR2 sequences are DFQATT and SNEGSKA (reference sequence). The CDR3 reads CSALESGNTGELFF. DNA of the CDR3: TGCAGTGCACTAGAGTCAGGGAACACCGGGGAGCTGTTTTTT.

The V call is TRBV15, the J call TRBJ2-7; 11 nucleotides match TRBD2. The CDR3 extends over 16 amino acids. The germline CDR1 and CDR2 sequences are LNHNV and YYDKDF (reference sequence). V was clipped by 1 base and J by 5 bases; unmatched bases: 7. The CDR3 loop is CATSRVFQLAGDEQYF. Written as DNA, the CDR3 is TGTGCCACCAGCAGAGTGTTTCAACTAGCGGGGGACGAGCAGTACTTC.

The chain uses TRBV6-2 or TRBV6-3 and TRBJ2-2, with 12 bases lining up with TRBD2. Germline V gene lookup returns CDR1 MNHEY and CDR2 SVGEGT. The CDR3 contains 18 residues. The V segment lost 6 bases and the J segment 3 bases; nucleotides outside the gene matches: 11. CDR3 sequence (DNA): TGTGCCAGCAGACGCCGTCCTAGCGGGGGGGCCCACACCGGGGAGCTGTTTTTT. Translating gives CASRRRPSGGAHTGELFF.

This clonotype showed up many times. The chain has TRBV4-3 and TRBJ2-3; 10 bases are a match to TRBD2. V dropped 0 bases and J dropped 1; count of bases not matched to a gene: 7. The CDR3 spans 18 residues. Germline V gives CDR1 LGHNA, CDR2 YSLEER. The CDR3 protein is CASSQEAAGGLGTDTQYF. The DNA of the CDR3 is TGCGCCAGCAGCCAAGAGGCAGCGGGGGGGCTGGGCACAGATACGCAGTATTTT.

The chain combines TRBV4-1 with TRBJ1-1; TRBD1 agrees at 7 bases. This CDR3 is built from 13 residues. Germline trimming cut 1 base from V and 7 bases from J; bases unmatched to any gene: 3. The V gene's germline CDR1 is MGHRA and CDR2 YSYEKL. CDR3 region: CASSQARTGEAFF. CDR3 nucleotide sequence: TGCGCCAGCAGCCAAGCCCGGACAGGTGAAGCTTTCTTT.

This clonotype was seen repeatedly, ten times or more. This chain connects TRBV11-2 to TRBJ2-5; 8 bases map to TRBD1. The CDR3 loop spans 15 amino acids. Losses at the gene ends were 4 bases for V and 7 bases for J; bases not matched to a gene: 11. The germline V gene has CDR1 SGHAT and CDR2 FQNNGV. The CDR3 coding sequence is TGTGCCAGCAGCTCAAAGGGACAGGTTCAGGGGACCCAGTACTTC. As protein: CASSSKGQVQGTQYF.

The chain joins TRBV5-1 to TRBJ1-1; 7 nucleotides match TRBD1. CDR3 length equals 14 residues. Germline CDR1 and CDR2: SGHRS and YFSETQ. V lost 0 bases to trimming and J lost 5 bases; unmatched junction nucleotides: 4. CDR3 sequence reads: CASSLEGARTEAFF. The CDR3, as DNA: TGCGCCAGCAGCTTGGAGGGGGCACGGACTGAAGCTTTCTTT. Based on the CDR3 plus reference TRBV5-1 and TRBJ1-1, the full variable domain is KAGVTQTPRYLIKTRGQQVTLSCSPISGHRSVSWYQQTPGQGLQFLFEYFSETQRNKGNFPGRFSGRQFSNSRSEMNVSTLELGDSALYLCASSLEGARTEAFFGQGTRLTVV.

This clonotype was seen a few times. The chain has TRBV12-3 or TRBV12-4 and TRBJ2-2; unclear D gene. The CDR3 has 14 residues. The ends were cut back, 6 bases at V and 4 bases at J, with 12 bases in the middle. The CDR3: CASSQEASTGELFF. The CDR3 DNA reads as TGTGCCAGCAGCCAAGAGGCCTCCACCGGGGAGCTGTTTTTT.

This clonotype was recorded at least ten times. The rearrangement joins TRBV29-1 to TRBJ2-1; D is ambiguous. This CDR3 has 14 amino acids. Trimming cost V 4 bases and J 0 bases, with 10 bases left between them. Germline V gene sequence: CDR1 SQVTM, CDR2 ANQGSEA. The CDR3 protein is CSVVEIGSYNEQFF. The DNA for the CDR3 is TGCAGCGTTGTCGAGATCGGCTCCTACAATGAGCAGTTCTTC.

This clonotype showed up just a few times. This rearrangement joins TRBV24-1 to TRBJ2-5; TRBD1 agrees at 7 bases. CDR3 length equals 14 residues. Germline V gene sequence: CDR1 KGHDR, CDR2 SFDVKD. J gave up 4 bases and V 3 bases, and 4 bases lay outside the gene matches. CDR3 nucleotides: TGTGCCACCAGTGATATCCACAGGGGAGAGACCCAGTACTTC. The encoded protein is CATSDIHRGETQYF.

The rearrangement joins TRBV6-2 or TRBV6-3 to TRBJ2-7; 9 bases map to TRBD1. The CDR3 totals 15 residues. Trimming at V came to 6 bases and at J to 5 bases, leaving 11 bases not matched to a gene. Germline CDR1 MNHEY, CDR2 SVGEGT. CDR3 DNA: TGTGCCAGCAGGGTGACGGGACAGGGAACAAACGAGCAGTACTTC. The encoded protein is CASRVTGQGTNEQYF.

The chain links TRBV6-6 to TRBJ2-5, with 9 bases fitting TRBD1. The junction had 12 bases not matched to a gene; V was cut back by 2 bases and J by 5 bases. The CDR3 consists of 17 residues. The germline V gene encodes CDR1 MNHNY and CDR2 SVGAGI (reference sequence). CDR3 sequence: CASSYSHRTGARETQYF. The CDR3 DNA follows: TGTGCCAGCAGTTACAGCCACCGGACAGGGGCTAGGGAGACCCAGTACTTC.

This clonotype was recorded a few times. The chain is built from TRBV11-2 and TRBJ1-3; D not certain. The V gene's germline CDR1 is SGHAT and CDR2 FQNNGV. This CDR3 has 13 residues. The V and J ends lost 4 bases and 0 bases respectively, with 4 bases between them. The CDR3 DNA follows: TGTGCCAGCAGCTCACACTCTGGAAACACCATATATTTT. Its protein is CASSSHSGNTIYF. Complete variable domain (other parts from reference TRBV11-2 and TRBJ1-3): EAGVAQSPRYKIIEKRQSVAFWCNPISGHATLYWYQQILGQGPKLLIQFQNNGVVDDSQLPKDRFSAERLKGVDSTLKIQPAKLEDSAVYLCASSSHSGNTIYFGEGSWLTVV.

The rearrangement joins TRBV9 to TRBJ2-3; 7 nucleotides align to TRBD2. J gave up 0 bases and V 3 bases, and 4 bases lay outside the gene matches. CDR1 and CDR2 (germline): SGDLS, YYNGEE. There are 15 residues in the CDR3. The CDR3 reads CASSGSGKSTDTQYF. CDR3 nucleotides: TGTGCCAGCAGCGGAAGCGGGAAAAGCACAGATACGCAGTATTTT.

The V call is TRBV5-1, the J call TRBJ2-1; no reliable D call. The V gene lost 0 bases and the J gene lost 0 bases, with 4 bases spanning the gap. Germline values: CDR1 SGHRS, CDR2 YFSETQ. The CDR3 sequence is 14 residues long. Here the CDR3 reads CASSLEVSYNEQFF. CDR3 nucleotide sequence: TGCGCCAGCAGCTTGGAAGTCTCCTACAATGAGCAGTTCTTC.

This clonotype was seen at least ten times. The chain joins TRBV12-3 or TRBV12-4 to TRBJ1-2; possible D gene TRBD1, 5 bases. Trimming took 6 bases from V and 0 from J, leaving 14 bases between them. The CDR3 runs to 15 residues. CDR3 in DNA: TGTGCCAGCAGCTTATGGGGGAGAGCTAACTATGGCTACACCTTC. Amino acids: CASSLWGRANYGYTF.

The chain is built from TRBV28 and TRBJ2-7; a possible D gene is TRBD2 (6 bases). Germline CDR1 reads MDHEN; CDR2 reads SYDVKM. Trimming stripped 6 bases from V and 6 bases from J, with 18 bases between. This CDR3 has 14 amino acids. The CDR3 region has the DNA TGTGCCAGCAGGGAGGGACCCGGGGATGGCGAGCAGTACGTC. It codes for CASREGPGDGEQYV.

The chain employs TRBV6-1 and TRBJ2-1, with 12 bases aligning to TRBD1. Trimming removed 6 bases from V and 7 bases from J; junction bases left unmatched: 4. Germline V gene data show CDR1 as MNHNS and CDR2 as SASEGT. The CDR3 totals 14 residues. In DNA, the CDR3 is TGTGCCAGCAGCCGGGACAGGGGGCGAAATGAGCAGTTCTTC. This translates into CASSRDRGRNEQFF.

The chain recombines TRBV3-1 with TRBJ2-7; 16 bases align to TRBD2. Germline V gene data show CDR1 as LGHDT and CDR2 as YNNKEL (reference sequence). The J segment lost 8 bases and the V segment lost 0 bases, leaving 13 bases of the junction unmatched. CDR3 length equals 19 residues. CDR3 loop: CASSQDPVGTSGGAVKQYF. The DNA for the CDR3 is TGTGCCAGCAGCCAAGATCCCGTTGGGACTAGCGGGGGGGCCGTCAAGCAGTACTTC.